This TCR beta chain was observed in a study of blood T cell repertoires in COVID-19. Assay used: immunoSEQ multiplex PCR; TCRdb lists only in-frame clones, some missing. The sample gives about 150,000 clones, approximately 80% of which show up once; approximately 5.1% is in the top ten. Cohorts were determined from participant-reported clinical history. Exposed participants encountered a COVID-19 case during the 2 weeks preceding study entry. V gave up 5 bases and J gave up 6 bases, with 17 bases separating them. The CDR3 has 15 amino acids. The germline V gene encodes CDR1 SGHTA and CDR2 FQGNSA. Input material: PBMCs or T cells enriched from blood (not recorded which). This TCR was recovered from a man aged 70 or older who had been exposed to COVID-19. The chain carries TRBV7-2 and TRBJ1-5; possible D gene TRBD1, 6 bases. The CDR3 nucleotides are TGTGCCAGCAGCCCATATCACTCCAGGGGTCAGCCCCAGCATTTT. Amino acids: CASSPYHSRGQPQHF.